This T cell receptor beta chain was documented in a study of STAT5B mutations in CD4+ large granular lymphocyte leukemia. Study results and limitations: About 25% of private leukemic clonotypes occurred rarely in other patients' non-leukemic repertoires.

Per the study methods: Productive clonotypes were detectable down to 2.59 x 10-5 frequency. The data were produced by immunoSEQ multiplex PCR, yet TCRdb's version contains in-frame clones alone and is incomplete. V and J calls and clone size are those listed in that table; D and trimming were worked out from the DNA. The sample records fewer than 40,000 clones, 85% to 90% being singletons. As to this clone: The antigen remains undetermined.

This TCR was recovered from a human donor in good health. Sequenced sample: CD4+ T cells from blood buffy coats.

This chain's CDR3 is CASSSGGGTGELFF. As DNA, the CDR3 is TGTGCCAGTAGTAGCGGGGGAGGGACCGGGGAGCTGTTTTTT. The chain employs TRBV19 and TRBJ2-2, with 7 bases identical to TRBD2. This CDR3 is built from 14 residues. The V gene's germline CDR1 is LNHDA and CDR2 SQIVND (reference sequence). Losses at the gene ends were 4 bases for V and 5 bases for J; bases not matched to a gene: 4.